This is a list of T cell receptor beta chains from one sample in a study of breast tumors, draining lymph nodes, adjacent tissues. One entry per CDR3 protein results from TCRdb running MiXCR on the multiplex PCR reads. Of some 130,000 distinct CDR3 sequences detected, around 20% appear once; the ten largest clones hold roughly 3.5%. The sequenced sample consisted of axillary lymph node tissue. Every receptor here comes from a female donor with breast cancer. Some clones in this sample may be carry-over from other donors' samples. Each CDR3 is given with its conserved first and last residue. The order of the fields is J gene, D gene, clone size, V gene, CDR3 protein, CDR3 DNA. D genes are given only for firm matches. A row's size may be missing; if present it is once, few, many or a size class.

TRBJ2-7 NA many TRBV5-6 CASSSLAAYEQYF TGTGCCAGCAGCTCCCTAGCAGCCTACGAGCAGTACTTC
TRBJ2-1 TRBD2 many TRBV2 CASSDPWAGEGNEQFF TGTGCCAGCAGTGACCCCTGGGCGGGAGAGGGGAATGAGCAGTTCTTC
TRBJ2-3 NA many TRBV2 CASKNPGTGENTDTQYF TGTGCCAGCAAAAATCCCGGGACTGGAGAGAACACAGATACGCAGTATTTT
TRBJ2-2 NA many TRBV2 CASSVILAGELFF TGTGCCAGCAGTGTGATTTTGGCCGGGGAGCTGTTTTTT
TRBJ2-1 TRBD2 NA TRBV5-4 CASSSGLVWEQFF TGTGCCAGCAGCTCTGGACTAGTCTGGGAGCAGTTCTTC
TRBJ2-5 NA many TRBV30 CAWSEREETQYF TGTGCCTGGAGTGAGCGGGAAGAGACCCAGTACTTC
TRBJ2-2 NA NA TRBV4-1 CASSQGGGKLFF TGCGCCAGCAGCCAAGGTGGCGGGAAGCTGTTTTTT
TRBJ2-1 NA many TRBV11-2 CASSRAGFNNEQFF TGTGCCAGCAGCCGGGCGGGTTTTAACAATGAGCAGTTCTTC
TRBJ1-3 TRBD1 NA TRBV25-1 CASSEQGAAGNTIYF TGTGCCAGCAGTGAACAGGGGGCTGCTGGAAACACCATATATTTT
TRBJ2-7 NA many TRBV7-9 CASSHRDGWIWEQYF TGTGCCAGCAGCCACCGGGACGGGTGGATTTGGGAGCAGTACTTC
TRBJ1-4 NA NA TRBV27 CACSLSLGNEKLFF TGTGCCTGCAGTCTCTCGTTGGGGAATGAAAAACTGTTTTTT
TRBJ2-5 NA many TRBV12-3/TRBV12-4 CASSNGVGTQYF TGTGCCAGCAGTAATGGGGTTGGGACCCAGTACTTC
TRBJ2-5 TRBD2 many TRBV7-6 CASSSRLAGSKETQYF TGTGCCAGCAGCTCCCGACTAGCGGGATCGAAAGAGACCCAGTACTTC
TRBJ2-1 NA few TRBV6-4 CASSPTRDGHNEQFF TGTGCCAGCAGTCCGACTCGGGACGGTCACAATGAGCAGTTCTTC
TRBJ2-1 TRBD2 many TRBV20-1 CSALGLAGGYEQFF TGCAGTGCTCTGGGACTAGCGGGAGGTTATGAGCAGTTCTTC
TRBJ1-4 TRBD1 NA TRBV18 CASSGQGAKGANETLFF TGTGCCAGCTCGGGACAGGGGGCGAAAGGAGCTAATGAAACACTGTTTTTT
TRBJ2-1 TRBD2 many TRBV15 CATSRVASGRTSSYNEQFF TGTGCCACCAGCAGAGTGGCTAGCGGGAGAACCAGCTCCTACAATGAGCAGTTCTTC
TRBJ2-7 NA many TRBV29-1 CSTRDPYEQYF TGCAGCACCCGAGATCCCTACGAGCAGTACTTC
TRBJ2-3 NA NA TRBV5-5 CASSLVQGPADTQYF TGTGCCAGCAGCTTGGTACAGGGACCGGCAGATACGCAGTATTTT
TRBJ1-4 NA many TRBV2 CASSDFGATNEKLFF TGTGCCAGCAGTGATTTTGGTGCAACTAATGAAAAACTGTTTTTT
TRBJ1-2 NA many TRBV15 CATSRRSYSDNYGYTF TGTGCCACCAGCAGACGTTCTTACAGTGATAACTATGGCTACACCTTC
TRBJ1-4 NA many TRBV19 CASSIRDTNEKLFF TGTGCCAGTAGTATCCGGGACACGAATGAAAAACTGTTTTTT
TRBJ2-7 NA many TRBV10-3 CAISGEGPYEQYF TGTGCCATCAGTGGGGAAGGGCCCTACGAGCAGTACTTC
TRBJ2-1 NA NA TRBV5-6 CAGTRRSGGNEQFF TGTGCCGGCACCCGGAGATCCGGGGGCAATGAGCAGTTCTTC
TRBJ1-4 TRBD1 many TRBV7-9 CASRIGQGNEKLFF TGTGCCAGCAGGATCGGACAGGGTAATGAAAAACTGTTTTTT
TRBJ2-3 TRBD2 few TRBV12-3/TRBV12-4 CASTPRRGGGTDTQYF TGTGCCAGCACCCCGAGGCGGGGAGGGGGCACAGATACGCAGTATTTT
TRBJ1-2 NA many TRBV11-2 CASSLSNRDGYTF TGTGCCAGCAGCTTATCAAATAGGGACGGCTACACCTTC
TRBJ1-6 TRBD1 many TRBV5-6 CASSFGTGDSPLHF TGTGCCAGCAGCTTCGGGACAGGGGATTCACCCCTCCACTTT